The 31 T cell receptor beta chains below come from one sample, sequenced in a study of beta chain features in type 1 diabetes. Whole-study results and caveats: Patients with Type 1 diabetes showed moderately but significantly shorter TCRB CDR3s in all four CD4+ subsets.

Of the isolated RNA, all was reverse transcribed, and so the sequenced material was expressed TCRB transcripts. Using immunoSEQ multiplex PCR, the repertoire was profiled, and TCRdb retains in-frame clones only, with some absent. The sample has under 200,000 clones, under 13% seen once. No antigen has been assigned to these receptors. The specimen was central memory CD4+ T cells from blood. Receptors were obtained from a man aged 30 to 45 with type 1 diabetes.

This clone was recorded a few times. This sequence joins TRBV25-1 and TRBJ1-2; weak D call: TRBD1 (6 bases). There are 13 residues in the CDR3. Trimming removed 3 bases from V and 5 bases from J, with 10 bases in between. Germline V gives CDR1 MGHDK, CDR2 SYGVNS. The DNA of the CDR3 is TGTGCCAGCAGTGAGGGGACAAGATATGGCTACACCTTC. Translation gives CASSEGTRYGYTF.

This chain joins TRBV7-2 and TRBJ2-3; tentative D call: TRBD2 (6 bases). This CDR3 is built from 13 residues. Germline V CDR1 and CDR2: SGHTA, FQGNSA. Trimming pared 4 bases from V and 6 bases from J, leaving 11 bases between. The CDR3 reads CASSSISGDTQYF. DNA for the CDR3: TGTGCCAGCAGCTCTATTAGCGGCGATACGCAGTATTTT.

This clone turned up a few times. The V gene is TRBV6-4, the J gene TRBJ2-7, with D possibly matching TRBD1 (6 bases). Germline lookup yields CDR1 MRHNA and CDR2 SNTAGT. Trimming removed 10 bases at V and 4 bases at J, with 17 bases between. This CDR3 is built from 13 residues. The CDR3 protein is CATSRDTGYEQYF. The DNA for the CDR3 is TGTGCCACCAGCAGGGACACCGGTTACGAGCAGTACTTC.

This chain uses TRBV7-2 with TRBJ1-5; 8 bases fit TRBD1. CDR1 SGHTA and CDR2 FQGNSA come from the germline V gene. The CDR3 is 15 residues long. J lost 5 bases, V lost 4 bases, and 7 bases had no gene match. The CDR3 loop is CASSSTGGGYQPQHF. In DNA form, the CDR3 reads TGTGCCAGCAGCTCTACAGGGGGTGGTTATCAGCCCCAGCATTTT.

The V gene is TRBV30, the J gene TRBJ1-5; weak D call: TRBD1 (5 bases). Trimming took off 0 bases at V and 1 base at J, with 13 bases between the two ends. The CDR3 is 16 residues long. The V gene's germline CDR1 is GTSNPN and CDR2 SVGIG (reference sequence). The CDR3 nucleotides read TGTGCCTGGAGTGTACTCGACAGCCAGAGCAATCAGCCCCAGCATTTT. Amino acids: CAWSVLDSQSNQPQHF.

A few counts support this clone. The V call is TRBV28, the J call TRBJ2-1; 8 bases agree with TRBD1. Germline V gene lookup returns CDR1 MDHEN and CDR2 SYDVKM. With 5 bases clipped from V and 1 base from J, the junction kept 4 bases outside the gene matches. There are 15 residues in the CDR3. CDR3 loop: CASSTGGRSYNEQFF. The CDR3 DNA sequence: TGTGCCAGCAGTACAGGGGGGAGATCCTACAATGAGCAGTTCTTC.

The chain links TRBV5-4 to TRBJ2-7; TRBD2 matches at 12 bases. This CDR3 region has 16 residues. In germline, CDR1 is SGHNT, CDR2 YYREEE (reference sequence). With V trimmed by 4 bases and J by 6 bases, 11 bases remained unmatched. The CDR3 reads CASSQGWETSGSEQYF. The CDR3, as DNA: TGTGCCAGCAGCCAGGGGTGGGAGACTAGCGGGAGCGAGCAGTACTTC.

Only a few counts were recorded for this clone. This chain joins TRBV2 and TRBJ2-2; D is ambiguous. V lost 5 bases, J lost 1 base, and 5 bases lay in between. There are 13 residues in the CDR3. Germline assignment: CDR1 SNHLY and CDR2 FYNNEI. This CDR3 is CASSRQNTGELFF. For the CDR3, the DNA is TGTGCCAGCAGTAGACAGAACACCGGGGAGCTGTTTTTT.

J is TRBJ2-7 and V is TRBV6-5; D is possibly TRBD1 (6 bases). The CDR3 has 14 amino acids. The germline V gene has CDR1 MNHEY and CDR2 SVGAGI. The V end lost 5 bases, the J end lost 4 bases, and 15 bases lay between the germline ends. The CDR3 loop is CASSTGSGTYEQYF. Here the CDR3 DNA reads TGTGCCAGCAGTACAGGGTCGGGAACTTACGAGCAGTACTTC.

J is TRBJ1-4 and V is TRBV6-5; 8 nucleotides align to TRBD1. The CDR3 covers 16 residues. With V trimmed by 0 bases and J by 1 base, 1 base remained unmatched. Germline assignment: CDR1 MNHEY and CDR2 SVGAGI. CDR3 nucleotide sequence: TGTGCCAGCAGTTACTCACAGGGGGTAACTAATGAAAAACTGTTTTTT. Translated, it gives CASSYSQGVTNEKLFF.

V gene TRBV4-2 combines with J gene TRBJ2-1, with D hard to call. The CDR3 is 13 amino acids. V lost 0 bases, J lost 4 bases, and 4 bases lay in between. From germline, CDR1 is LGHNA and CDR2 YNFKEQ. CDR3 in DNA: TGTGCCAGCAGCCAAGATTCGTACAATGAGCAGTTCTTC. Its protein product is CASSQDSYNEQFF.

The CDR3 DNA reads as TGTGCCAGCAAACAGGGGATCGAGCAGTACTTC. Its protein is CASKQGIEQYF. The chain uses TRBV2 and TRBJ2-7, with TRBD1 matching 7 bases. Germline-derived CDR1 and CDR2 are SNHLY and FYNNEI. After removal of 7 bases from V and 6 bases from J, the junction contained 3 bases not matched to a gene. This CDR3 spans 11 amino acids.

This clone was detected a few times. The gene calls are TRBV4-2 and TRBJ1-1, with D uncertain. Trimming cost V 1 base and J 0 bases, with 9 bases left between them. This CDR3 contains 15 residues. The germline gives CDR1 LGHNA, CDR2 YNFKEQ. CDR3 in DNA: TGTGCCAGCAGCCAAGTGGGCAGGTTGAACACTGAAGCTTTCTTT. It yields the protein CASSQVGRLNTEAFF.

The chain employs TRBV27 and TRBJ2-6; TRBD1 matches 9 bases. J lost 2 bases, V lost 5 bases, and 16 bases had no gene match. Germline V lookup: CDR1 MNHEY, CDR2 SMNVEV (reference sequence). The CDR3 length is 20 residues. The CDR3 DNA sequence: TGTGCCAGCAGTCCAATTCTTTTCGGGGACAGGGCCACTGGGGCCAACGTCCTGACTTTC. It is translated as CASSPILFGDRATGANVLTF.

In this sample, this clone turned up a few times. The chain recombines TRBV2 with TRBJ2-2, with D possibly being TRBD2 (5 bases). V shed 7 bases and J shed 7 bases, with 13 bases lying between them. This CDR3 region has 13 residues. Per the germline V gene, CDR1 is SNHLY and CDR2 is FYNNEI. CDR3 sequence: CASIVHAGGELFF. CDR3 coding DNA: TGTGCCAGCATCGTCCATGCGGGCGGGGAGCTGTTTTTT.

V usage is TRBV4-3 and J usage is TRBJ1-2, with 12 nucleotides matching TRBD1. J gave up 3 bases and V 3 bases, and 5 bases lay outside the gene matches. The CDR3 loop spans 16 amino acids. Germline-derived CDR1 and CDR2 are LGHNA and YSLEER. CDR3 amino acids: CASSQGTGGPDYGYTF. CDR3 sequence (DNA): TGCGCCAGCAGCCAGGGGACAGGGGGCCCCGACTATGGCTACACCTTC.

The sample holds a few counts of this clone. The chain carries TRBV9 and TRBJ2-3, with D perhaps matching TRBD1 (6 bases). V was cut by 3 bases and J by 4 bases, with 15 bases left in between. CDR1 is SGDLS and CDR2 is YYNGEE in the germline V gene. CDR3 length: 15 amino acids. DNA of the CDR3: TGTGCCAGCAGCGCTGAGGCAGGGGAAGCAGATACGCAGTATTTT. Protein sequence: CASSAEAGEADTQYF.

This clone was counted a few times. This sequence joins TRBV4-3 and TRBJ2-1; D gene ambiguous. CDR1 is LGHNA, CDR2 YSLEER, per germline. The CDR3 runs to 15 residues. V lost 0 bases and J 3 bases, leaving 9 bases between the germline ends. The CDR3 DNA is TGCGCCAGCAGCCAAGATCTCCCAGGCTACAATGAGCAGTTCTTC. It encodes CASSQDLPGYNEQFF.

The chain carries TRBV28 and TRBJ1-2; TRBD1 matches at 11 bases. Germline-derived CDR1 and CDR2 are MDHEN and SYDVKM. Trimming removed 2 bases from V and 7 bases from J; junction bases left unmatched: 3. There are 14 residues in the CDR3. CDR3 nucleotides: TGTGCCAGCAGTTTAGGGACAGGGGGTTTTGGCTACACCTTC. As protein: CASSLGTGGFGYTF.

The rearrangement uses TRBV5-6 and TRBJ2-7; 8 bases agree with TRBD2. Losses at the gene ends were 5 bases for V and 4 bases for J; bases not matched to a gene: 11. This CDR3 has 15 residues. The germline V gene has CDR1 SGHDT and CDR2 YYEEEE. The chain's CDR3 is CASRSLAGYSYEQYF. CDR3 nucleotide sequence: TGTGCCAGCAGGAGCTTAGCGGGATATTCTTACGAGCAGTACTTC. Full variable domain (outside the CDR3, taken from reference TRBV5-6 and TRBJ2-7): DAGVTQSPTHLIKTRGQQVTLRCSPKSGHDTVSWYQQALGQGPQFIFQYYEEEERQRGNFPDRFSGHQFPNYSSELNVNALLLGDSALYLCASRSLAGYSYEQYFGPGTRLTVT.

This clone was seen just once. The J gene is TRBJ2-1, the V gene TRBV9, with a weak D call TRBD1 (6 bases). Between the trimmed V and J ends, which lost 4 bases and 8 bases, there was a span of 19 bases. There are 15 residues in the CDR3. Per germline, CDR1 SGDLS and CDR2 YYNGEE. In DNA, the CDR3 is TGTGCCAGCAGCTCCCAGGGGACCAGCGTCGATGAGCAGTTCTTC. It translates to CASSSQGTSVDEQFF.

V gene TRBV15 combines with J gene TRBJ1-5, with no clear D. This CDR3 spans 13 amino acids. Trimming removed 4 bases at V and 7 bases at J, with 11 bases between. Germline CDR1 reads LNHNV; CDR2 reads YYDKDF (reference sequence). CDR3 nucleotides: TGTGCCACCAGCAAAGGAGAAGAACAGCCCCAGCATTTT. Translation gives CATSKGEEQPQHF.

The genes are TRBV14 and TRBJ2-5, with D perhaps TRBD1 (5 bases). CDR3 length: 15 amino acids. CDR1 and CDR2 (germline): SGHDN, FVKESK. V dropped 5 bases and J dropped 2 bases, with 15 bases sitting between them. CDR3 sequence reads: CASSERQRYQETQYF. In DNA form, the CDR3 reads TGTGCCAGCAGCGAACGACAGCGCTATCAAGAGACCCAGTACTTC.

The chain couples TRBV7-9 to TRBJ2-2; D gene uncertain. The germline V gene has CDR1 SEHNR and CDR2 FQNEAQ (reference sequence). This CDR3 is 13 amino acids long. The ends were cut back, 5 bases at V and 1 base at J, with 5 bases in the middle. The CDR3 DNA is TGTGCCAGCAGCCCCCGGAACACCGGGGAGCTGTTTTTT. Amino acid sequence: CASSPRNTGELFF.

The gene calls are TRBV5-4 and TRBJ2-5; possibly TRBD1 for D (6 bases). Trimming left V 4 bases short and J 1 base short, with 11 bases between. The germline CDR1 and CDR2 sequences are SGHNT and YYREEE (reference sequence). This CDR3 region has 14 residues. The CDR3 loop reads CASSMGDTQETQYF. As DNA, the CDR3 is TGTGCCAGCAGCATGGGGGACACCCAAGAGACCCAGTACTTC.

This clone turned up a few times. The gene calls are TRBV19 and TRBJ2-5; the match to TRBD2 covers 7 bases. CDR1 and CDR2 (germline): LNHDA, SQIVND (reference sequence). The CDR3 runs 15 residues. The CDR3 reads CASSRMASGKETQYF. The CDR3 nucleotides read TGTGCTTCAAGCAGGATGGCTAGCGGTAAAGAGACCCAGTACTTC. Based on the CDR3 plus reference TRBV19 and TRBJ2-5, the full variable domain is DGGITQSPKYLFRKEGQNVTLSCEQNLNHDAMYWYRQDPGQGLRLIYYSQIVNDFQKGDIAEGYSVSREKKESFPLTVTSAQKNPTAFYLCASSRMASGKETQYFGPGTRLLVL.

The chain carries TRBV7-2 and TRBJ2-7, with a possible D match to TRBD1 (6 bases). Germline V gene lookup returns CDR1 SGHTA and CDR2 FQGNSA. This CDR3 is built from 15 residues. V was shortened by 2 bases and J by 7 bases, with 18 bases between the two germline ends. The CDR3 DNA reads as TGTGCCAGCAGCTTAAGAGGGACAACCCCGGGGGAGCAGTACTTC. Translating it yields CASSLRGTTPGEQYF.

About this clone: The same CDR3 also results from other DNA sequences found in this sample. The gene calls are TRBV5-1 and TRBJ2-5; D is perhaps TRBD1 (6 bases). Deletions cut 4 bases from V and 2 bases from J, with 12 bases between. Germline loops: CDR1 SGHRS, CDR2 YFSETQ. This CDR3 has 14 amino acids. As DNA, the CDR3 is TGCGCCAGCAGCCTGGGACAACAACAAGAGACCCAGTACTTC. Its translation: CASSLGQQQETQYF.

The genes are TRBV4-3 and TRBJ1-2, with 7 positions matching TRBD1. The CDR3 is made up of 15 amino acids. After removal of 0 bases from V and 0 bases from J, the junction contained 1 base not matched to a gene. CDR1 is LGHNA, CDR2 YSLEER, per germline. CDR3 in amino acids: CASSQEGTANYGYTF. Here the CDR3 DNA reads TGCGCCAGCAGCCAAGAAGGGACAGCTAACTATGGCTACACCTTC.

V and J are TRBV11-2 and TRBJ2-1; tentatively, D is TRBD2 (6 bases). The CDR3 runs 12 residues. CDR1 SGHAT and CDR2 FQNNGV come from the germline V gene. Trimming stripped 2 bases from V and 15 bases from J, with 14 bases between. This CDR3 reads CASSLRGAGLFF. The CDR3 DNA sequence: TGTGCCAGCAGCTTACGAGGGGCGGGGCTGTTCTTC.

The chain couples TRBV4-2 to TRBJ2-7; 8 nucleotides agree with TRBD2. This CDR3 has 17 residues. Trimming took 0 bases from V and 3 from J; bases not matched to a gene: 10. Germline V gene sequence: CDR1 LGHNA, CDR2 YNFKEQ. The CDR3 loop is CASSQDDGRALLYEQYF. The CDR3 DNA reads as TGTGCCAGCAGCCAAGATGACGGGAGGGCCTTACTCTACGAGCAGTACTTC.